The 14 T cell receptor beta chains given below trace back to one sample, sequenced in a study of T cell changes during pregnancy in multiple sclerosis (dated by TCRdb to between 2019 and 2020). The library was obtained by the immunoSEQ multiplex PCR assay. Sourced from immuneACCESS, this table was stored by TCRdb with only in-frame sequences that have V and J called. A share of the clones is absent; for the studies checked, an unresolved V gene accounts for under half, and the remainder has no known explanation. Within this sample are roughly 80,000 clones, with just over 90% of them counted one time only. The leading ten clones occupy roughly 2.5% of the sample. Material: peripheral blood, obtained in the second trimester of pregnancy. Receptors were obtained from a female donor with multiple sclerosis, enrolled in a pregnancy study.

This clone was found once. V gene TRBV6-4 combines with J gene TRBJ2-1; maybe TRBD2 (6 bases). The V gene lost 10 bases and the J gene lost 1 base, with 14 bases spanning the gap. The length of the CDR3 is 14 residues. Per the germline V gene, CDR1 is MRHNA and CDR2 is SNTAGT. CDR3 region: CATSLSGSYNEQFF. CDR3 bases: TGTGCCACTTCACTCAGCGGGTCCTACAATGAGCAGTTCTTC.

The chain carries TRBV6-1 and TRBJ2-2, with TRBD1 matching 7 bases. This CDR3 is 15 amino acids long. Germline V CDR1 and CDR2: MNHNS, SASEGT. J was trimmed by 5 bases and V by 1 base; bases with no gene match: 4. Here the CDR3 DNA reads TGTGCCAGCAGTGAAGGAGACAGGGATACCGGGGAGCTGTTTTTT. Encoded protein: CASSEGDRDTGELFF.

The chain links TRBV6-5 to TRBJ2-4; a possible D gene is TRBD2 (5 bases). Germline V CDR1 and CDR2: MNHEY, SVGAGI. V was clipped by 2 bases and J by 0 bases, with 11 bases between them. The CDR3 has 16 amino acids. As DNA, the CDR3 is TGTGCCAGCAGTTACAGTCCCGGGGTAGCCAAAAACATTCAGTACTTC. This codes for CASSYSPGVAKNIQYF.

The chain recombines TRBV30 with TRBJ1-6, with TRBD1 matching 8 bases. V lost 0 bases and J lost 10; bases outside the gene matches: 5. CDR1 and CDR2 (germline): GTSNPN, SVGIG (reference sequence). The CDR3 loop spans 14 amino acids. The chain's CDR3 is CAWSVHQGASPLHF. CDR3 bases: TGTGCCTGGAGTGTACATCAGGGGGCCTCACCCCTCCACTTT.

The chain couples TRBV2 to TRBJ2-6, with 9 bases matching TRBD1. V lost 6 bases to trimming and J lost 4 bases; unmatched junction nucleotides: 7. The CDR3 is 16 amino acids. CDR1 SNHLY and CDR2 FYNNEI come from the germline V gene. The CDR3 protein is CASSIQGASGANVLTF. The CDR3 DNA is TGTGCCAGCAGCATACAGGGGGCTTCAGGGGCCAACGTCCTGACTTTC.

This chain links TRBV30 with TRBJ1-2; the match to TRBD1 covers 9 bases. Unmatched junction bases numbered 5, after V lost 5 bases and J lost 4 bases. The germline gives CDR1 GTSNPN, CDR2 SVGIG (reference sequence). The CDR3 is 13 residues long. The CDR3, as DNA: TGTGCCTGGGGTCGACAGGGGGGCTATGGCTACACCTTC. Protein: CAWGRQGGYGYTF. Full variable domain (outside the CDR3, taken from reference TRBV30 and TRBJ1-2): SQTIHQWPATLVQPVGSPLSLECTVEGTSNPNLYWYRQAAGRGLQLLFYSVGIGQISSEVPQNLSASRPQDRQFILSSKKLLLSDSGFYLCAWGRQGGYGYTFGSGTRLTVV.

The chain carries TRBV7-9 and TRBJ2-2; 9 bases map to TRBD1. The V segment lost 6 bases and the J segment 0 bases; nucleotides outside the gene matches: 2. CDR3 length: 15 residues. CDR1 is SEHNR and CDR2 is FQNEAQ in the germline V gene (reference sequence). The CDR3 region is CASRGQGPNTGELFF. Here the CDR3 DNA reads TGTGCCAGCAGGGGACAGGGCCCGAACACCGGGGAGCTGTTTTTT.

CDR3 amino acids: CAWNPAGGGDTQYF. CDR3 in DNA: TGTGCCTGGAACCCAGCGGGGGGGGGAGATACGCAGTATTTT. The V gene is TRBV30, the J gene TRBJ2-3, with TRBD2 matching over 10 bases. Germline lookup yields CDR1 GTSNPN and CDR2 SVGIG (reference sequence). This CDR3 is 14 amino acids long. After removal of 4 bases from V and 5 bases from J, the junction contained 6 bases not matched to a gene.

A few counts support this clone. This rearrangement joins TRBV30 to TRBJ1-1; possible D gene TRBD1, 5 bases. Per the germline V gene, CDR1 is GTSNPN and CDR2 is SVGIG (reference sequence). The V end lost 0 bases, the J end lost 5 bases, and 13 bases lay between the germline ends. The length of the CDR3 is 14 residues. CDR3 sequence: CAWSVLRGGTEAFF. In DNA, the CDR3 is TGTGCCTGGAGTGTACTCCGCGGGGGGACTGAAGCTTTCTTT. Full variable domain (missing parts from reference TRBV30 and TRBJ1-1): SQTIHQWPATLVQPVGSPLSLECTVEGTSNPNLYWYRQAAGRGLQLLFYSVGIGQISSEVPQNLSASRPQDRQFILSSKKLLLSDSGFYLCAWSVLRGGTEAFFGQGTRLTVV.

The chain links TRBV5-6 to TRBJ1-4, with a tentative D call TRBD1 (6 bases). The CDR3 is 17 residues long. V lost 4 bases and J 2 bases, leaving 18 bases between the germline ends. CDR1 is SGHDT, CDR2 YYEEEE, per germline. The CDR3 protein is CASSPSTDRITNEKLFF. The CDR3 nucleotides are TGTGCCAGCAGCCCCAGCACTGACAGGATTACTAATGAAAAACTGTTTTTT.

V and J are TRBV7-8 and TRBJ1-1, with D possibly matching TRBD1 (5 bases). The CDR3 has 18 residues. Trimming stripped 1 base from V and 5 bases from J, with 23 bases between. The V gene's germline CDR1 is SGHVS and CDR2 FQNEAQ. The CDR3 here is CASSLVPVLSGRGTEAFF. The DNA of the CDR3 is TGTGCCAGCAGCTTAGTCCCGGTATTGTCAGGGCGGGGTACTGAAGCTTTCTTT. Based on the CDR3 plus reference TRBV7-8 and TRBJ1-1, the full variable domain is GAGVSQSPRYKVAKRGQDVALRCDPISGHVSLFWYQQALGQGPEFLTYFQNEAQLDKSGLPSDRFFAERPEGSVSTLKIQRTQQEDSAVYLCASSLVPVLSGRGTEAFFGQGTRLTVV.

This chain uses TRBV11-1 with TRBJ2-7, with TRBD2 matching 8 bases. The CDR3 is 15 residues long. V gave up 4 bases and J gave up 7 bases; unmatched junction bases: 12. The germline gives CDR1 SGHAT, CDR2 FQDESV (reference sequence). CDR3 protein: CASSSPGSGSLEQYF. In nucleotides, the CDR3 is TGTGCCAGCAGCTCCCCGGGGAGCGGGAGTTTAGAGCAGTACTTC.

The rearrangement links TRBV6-1 to TRBJ1-2, with D perhaps matching TRBD1 (6 bases). CDR1 and CDR2 (germline): MNHNS, SASEGT. The CDR3 runs to 15 residues. V lost 2 bases and J 4 bases, leaving 14 bases between the germline ends. The CDR3 region is CASSELQGSTYGYTF. The CDR3 region has the DNA TGTGCCAGCAGTGAATTGCAGGGGAGCACCTATGGCTACACCTTC.

This clone was picked up one time. The genes are TRBV18 and TRBJ2-3, with 7 bases that match TRBD2. The CDR3 is 15 residues long. Germline values: CDR1 KGHSH, CDR2 LQKENI. V lost 1 base and J lost 0; bases outside the gene matches: 1. CDR3 sequence (DNA): TGTGCCAGCTCACCACTAGCGGGTAGCACAGATACGCAGTATTTT. This translates into CASSPLAGSTDTQYF. The full variable domain, with the rest looked up from reference TRBV18 and TRBJ2-3, is NAGVMQNPRHLVRRRGQEARLRCSPMKGHSHVYWYRQLPEEGLKFMVYLQKENIIDESGMPKERFSAEFPKEGPSILRIQQVVRGDSAAYFCASSPLAGSTDTQYFGPGTRLTVL.